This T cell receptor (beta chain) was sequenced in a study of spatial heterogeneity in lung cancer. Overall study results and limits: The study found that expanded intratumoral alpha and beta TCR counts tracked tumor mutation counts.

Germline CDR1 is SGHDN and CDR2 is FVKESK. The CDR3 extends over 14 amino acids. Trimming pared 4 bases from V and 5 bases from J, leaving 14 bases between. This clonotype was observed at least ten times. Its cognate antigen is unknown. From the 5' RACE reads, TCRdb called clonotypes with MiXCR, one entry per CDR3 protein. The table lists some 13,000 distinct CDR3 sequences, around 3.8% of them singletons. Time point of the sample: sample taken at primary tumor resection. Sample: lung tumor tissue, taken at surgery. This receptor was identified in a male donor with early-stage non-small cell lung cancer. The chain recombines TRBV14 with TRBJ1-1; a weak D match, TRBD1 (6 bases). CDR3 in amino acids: CASSPDRIATEAFF. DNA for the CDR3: TGTGCCAGCAGCCCGGACAGAATAGCAACTGAAGCTTTCTTT.